A single sample gave rise to the 30 T cell receptor beta chains below, sequenced in a study of identical twins. From the 5' RACE reads, TCRdb called clonotypes with MiXCR, one entry per CDR3 protein. The sample consists of about 690,000 distinct CDR3 sequences, around 20% of them appearing once. The data also belong to a second study, concerning T cells expressing NK-cell markers.

Sequencing used PBMCs. Source of these receptors: a woman aged 18 to 35 in good health.

There are a few counts of this clonotype. The rearrangement joins TRBV6-5 to TRBJ2-2, with 8 bases matching TRBD1. Germline assignment: CDR1 MNHEY and CDR2 SVGAGI. Losses at the gene ends were 0 bases for V and 5 bases for J; bases not matched to a gene: 11. The CDR3 has 18 amino acids. As DNA, the CDR3 is TGTGCCAGCAGTTACTCTTGGGGGGCAGGGGGCTGGACCGGGGAGCTGTTTTTT. This encodes CASSYSWGAGGWTGELFF.

V is TRBV10-2 and J is TRBJ2-1; TRBD2 agrees at 8 bases. Germline loops: CDR1 WSHSY, CDR2 SAAADI. The CDR3 extends over 15 amino acids. The ends lost 1 base at V and 5 bases at J; junction bases unmatched: 4. The CDR3 region has the DNA TGCGCCAGCAGTGAGTTTACTAGCGGTGACAATGAGCAGTTCTTC. It is translated as CASSEFTSGDNEQFF.

This clonotype was counted at least ten times. V and J are TRBV20-1 and TRBJ1-1, with a weak D call TRBD1 (5 bases). The CDR3 covers 11 residues. Germline assignment: CDR1 DFQATT and CDR2 SNEGSKA (reference sequence). This CDR3 is CSRRRGTEAFF. The CDR3 nucleotides are TGCTCCCGAAGGAGGGGCACTGAAGCTTTCTTT.

Only a few counts were recorded for this clonotype. J is TRBJ1-1 and V is TRBV6-4, with D unresolved. V lost 10 bases and J lost 6, with 9 bases in between. This CDR3 comprises 10 residues. The germline V gene has CDR1 MRHNA and CDR2 SNTAGT. DNA of the CDR3: TGTGCCATCCCCTTGGCTGAAGCTTTCTTT. The encoded protein is CAIPLAEAFF.

This clonotype came up a few times. The rearrangement links TRBV20-1 to TRBJ2-1; possibly TRBD2 for D (6 bases). V dropped 0 bases and J dropped 6 bases, with 12 bases sitting between them. The germline CDR1 and CDR2 sequences are DFQATT and SNEGSKA (reference sequence). The CDR3 totals 14 residues. This CDR3 reads CSARDPGASNEQFF. The CDR3 DNA is TGCAGTGCTAGAGACCCGGGAGCAAGCAATGAGCAGTTCTTC.

The sample holds a few counts of this clonotype. The chain links TRBV7-8 to TRBJ2-7; 13 bases map to TRBD2. Germline CDR1 reads SGHVS; CDR2 reads FQNEAQ. Losses at the gene ends were 5 bases for V and 6 bases for J; bases not matched to a gene: 7. CDR3 length equals 15 residues. The CDR3 DNA reads as TGTGCCAGCAGCCTCTGGACTAGCGGGAGAAGCGAGCAGTACTTC. Protein product: CASSLWTSGRSEQYF.

This clonotype was counted only a few times. The CDR3 here is CSVGLTGRNTEAFF. CDR3 nucleotides: TGCAGCGTCGGCCTGACAGGGCGGAACACTGAAGCTTTCTTT. The chain joins TRBV29-1 to TRBJ1-1, with TRBD1 matching 7 bases. The CDR3 length is 14 residues. Germline V gene data show CDR1 as SQVTM and CDR2 as ANQGSEA. V dropped 6 bases and J dropped 1; count of bases not matched to a gene: 8.

This sequence joins TRBV24-1 and TRBJ2-3; D not certain. The V gene's germline CDR1 is KGHDR and CDR2 SFDVKD. The CDR3 is made up of 16 amino acids. V was shortened by 4 bases and J by 0 bases, with 13 bases between the two germline ends. CDR3 sequence (DNA): TGTGCCACCAGTGAGACAAAATCTGCTAGCACAGATACGCAGTATTTT. This sequence encodes CATSETKSASTDTQYF.

In this sample, this clonotype turned up a few times. The chain joins TRBV12-3 or TRBV12-4 to TRBJ1-2; D not resolved. V lost 7 bases and J lost 4, with 13 bases in between. The CDR3 has 13 amino acids. The CDR3: CASIKEPFYGYTF. CDR3 nucleotide sequence: TGTGCCAGCATCAAGGAGCCATTCTATGGCTACACCTTC.

This chain links TRBV12-3 or TRBV12-4 with TRBJ1-1; no firm D call. CDR3 length: 14 residues. Between the trimmed V and J ends, which lost 2 bases and 4 bases, there was a span of 11 bases. CDR3 residues: CASSLWEEVTEAFF. The CDR3 nucleotides are TGTGCCAGCAGTTTATGGGAGGAGGTCACTGAAGCTTTCTTT.

This clonotype was seen only a few times. The chain has TRBV12-3 or TRBV12-4 and TRBJ2-6, with D hard to call. The CDR3 extends over 14 amino acids. V shed 8 bases and J shed 3 bases, with 11 bases lying between them. CDR3 loop: CASRVALGANVLTF. As DNA, the CDR3 is TGTGCCAGCCGTGTAGCTCTTGGGGCCAACGTCCTGACTTTC.

This clonotype was counted between two and nine times. This chain uses TRBV20-1 with TRBJ2-1, with 13 positions matching TRBD2. There are 15 residues in the CDR3. The trim removed 5 bases at V and 8 bases at J, leaving 9 bases unmatched. The germline gives CDR1 DFQATT, CDR2 SNEGSKA (reference sequence). Here the CDR3 DNA reads TGCAGTGCTCCCCAACTAGCGGGAGGGTGGGATGAGCAGTTCTTC. This gives the protein CSAPQLAGGWDEQFF.

This clonotype was recorded many times. The V call is TRBV12-3 or TRBV12-4, the J call TRBJ2-3; 13 bases fit TRBD2. Trimming took 8 bases from V and 5 from J; bases not matched to a gene: 4. The CDR3 runs 14 residues. The CDR3: CASGLAGAEDTQYF. The CDR3 DNA sequence: TGTGCCAGCGGACTAGCGGGAGCGGAAGATACGCAGTATTTT.

This clonotype appeared many times. The chain has TRBV4-3 and TRBJ2-3; D remains unclear. The CDR3 spans 14 residues. Deletions cut 1 base from V and 8 bases from J, with 13 bases between. CDR1 LGHNA and CDR2 YSLEER come from the germline V gene. The CDR3 spells CASSQGQDGVTQYF. In nucleotides, the CDR3 is TGCGCCAGCAGCCAAGGGCAGGACGGAGTTACGCAGTATTTT.

The V and J genes are TRBV20-1 and TRBJ2-7, with a tentative D call TRBD1 (6 bases). The CDR3 runs 16 residues. With 3 bases removed from V and 3 bases from J, the gap between germline ends came to 21 bases. In germline, CDR1 is DFQATT, CDR2 SNEGSKA (reference sequence). CDR3 amino acids: CSASDRHRQVRYEQYF. The CDR3 coding sequence is TGCAGTGCTAGCGACCGCCACCGACAGGTCCGCTACGAGCAGTACTTC.

There are many counts of this clonotype. This sequence joins TRBV5-1 and TRBJ1-2; unclear D gene. Germline-derived CDR1 and CDR2 are SGHRS and YFSETQ. V was cut by 0 bases and J by 0 bases, with 6 bases left in between. CDR3 length equals 14 residues. The CDR3 DNA is TGCGCCAGCAGCTTGGACAGCCCTAACTATGGCTACACCTTC. Its translation: CASSLDSPNYGYTF.

This clonotype was recorded a few times. This chain uses TRBV6-5 with TRBJ2-7, with TRBD2 matching over 9 bases. Germline CDR1 and CDR2: MNHEY and SVGAGI. The ends lost 7 bases at V and 9 bases at J; junction bases unmatched: 7. The CDR3 spans 12 residues. This chain's CDR3 is CASMSSGMMQYF. The CDR3 nucleotides are TGTGCCAGCATGTCTAGCGGGATGATGCAGTACTTC.

This clonotype was recorded a few times. The CDR3 sequence: CASRKPGQGYNEQFF. DNA of the CDR3: TGTGCCAGCAGAAAACCGGGACAGGGATACAATGAGCAGTTCTTC. V gene TRBV11-2 combines with J gene TRBJ2-1; 9 bases line up with TRBD1. This CDR3 has 15 amino acids. V shed 6 bases, J shed 4 bases, and the junction held 7 bases outside the gene matches. Germline lookup yields CDR1 SGHAT and CDR2 FQNNGV.

This clonotype was seen ten or more times. The CDR3 sequence: CSALSRTYNEQFF. CDR3 in DNA: TGCAGTGCTCTGAGTCGCACGTACAATGAGCAGTTCTTC. The chain uses TRBV20-1 and TRBJ2-1; D call uncertain. The CDR3 covers 13 residues. Germline lookup yields CDR1 DFQATT and CDR2 SNEGSKA (reference sequence). V dropped 5 bases and J dropped 4 bases, with 12 bases sitting between them.

This clonotype has only a few counts. The J gene is TRBJ2-1, the V gene TRBV6-2 or TRBV6-3, with D possibly TRBD2 on 5 matching bases. The CDR3 contains 15 residues. Germline lookup yields CDR1 MNHEY and CDR2 SVGEGT. V was clipped by 6 bases and J by 11 bases, with 23 bases between them. CDR3 sequence reads: CASSPKRRSPPKQFF. The DNA of the CDR3 is TGTGCCAGCAGCCCCAAACGGAGGAGCCCCCCGAAGCAGTTCTTC.

This chain connects TRBV20-1 to TRBJ1-3, with 8 bases fitting TRBD1. The CDR3 is 12 amino acids. Germline V CDR1 and CDR2: DFQATT, SNEGSKA (reference sequence). Trimming at V came to 8 bases and at J to 8 bases, leaving 8 bases not matched to a gene. CDR3 coding DNA: TGCAGTTGCGGCAGGGGGCTAGACACCATATATTTT. It yields the protein CSCGRGLDTIYF.

The V gene is TRBV29-1, the J gene TRBJ2-1, with TRBD2 matching over 8 bases. This CDR3 has 16 residues. J lost 4 bases, V lost 6 bases, and 14 bases had no gene match. In germline, CDR1 is SQVTM, CDR2 ANQGSEA. This CDR3 reads CSVSGPVTSAYNEQFF. The CDR3, as DNA: TGCAGCGTCTCCGGGCCCGTGACTAGCGCATACAATGAGCAGTTCTTC.

In its sample, this clonotype was seen a few times. The V and J genes are TRBV27 and TRBJ2-7; TRBD2 matches at 8 bases. This CDR3 spans 14 amino acids. Germline assignment: CDR1 MNHEY and CDR2 SMNVEV (reference sequence). After removal of 6 bases from V and 1 base from J, the junction contained 5 bases not matched to a gene. DNA for the CDR3: TGTGCCAGCAGGAGGCGCGGGGGGTCCTACGAGCAGTACTTC. Its translation is CASRRRGGSYEQYF.

This clonotype occurred once. The chain carries TRBV11-2 and TRBJ2-2; D is possibly TRBD1 (6 bases). The V end was cut by 2 bases, the J end by 4 bases, with 11 bases between. Germline CDR1 SGHAT, CDR2 FQNNGV. The CDR3 runs to 15 residues. Here the CDR3 reads CASSLLLGGTGELFF. CDR3 nucleotide sequence: TGTGCCAGCAGCTTACTACTAGGGGGCACCGGGGAGCTGTTTTTT.

The chain carries TRBV7-8 and TRBJ2-1; 7 nucleotides match TRBD1. The CDR3 contains 16 residues. V trimming: 7 bases; J trimming: 8 bases; junction bases outside the gene matches: 17. CDR1 SGHVS and CDR2 FQNEAQ come from the germline V gene. The CDR3 DNA reads as TGTGCCAGCAACCCTATTGGTTTAGGGGGCGGTGATGAGCAGTTCTTC. Translation: CASNPIGLGGGDEQFF.

This clonotype has only a few counts. CDR3 sequence reads: CASSQGSLWTRGNDEQFF. For the CDR3, the DNA is TGCGCCAGCAGCCAAGGAAGTCTTTGGACTAGGGGTAATGATGAGCAGTTCTTC. The V gene is TRBV4-3, the J gene TRBJ2-1, with 7 bases aligning to TRBD2. This CDR3 contains 18 residues. CDR1 is LGHNA and CDR2 is YSLEER in the germline V gene. With 1 base clipped from V and 8 bases from J, the junction kept 17 bases outside the gene matches.

This clonotype was observed a few times. The chain couples TRBV5-1 to TRBJ1-1; D uncertain. The CDR3 runs to 14 residues. Trimming pared 4 bases from V and 1 base from J, leaving 11 bases between. Germline V gene data show CDR1 as SGHRS and CDR2 as YFSETQ. In DNA, the CDR3 is TGCGCCAGCAGCCCCTACAAGGAGAACACTGAAGCTTTCTTT. Encoded protein: CASSPYKENTEAFF.

This chain links TRBV24-1 with TRBJ2-2; 11 bases map to TRBD2. Germline V CDR1 and CDR2: KGHDR, SFDVKD. J gave up 5 bases and V 2 bases, and 3 bases lay outside the gene matches. The CDR3 covers 16 residues. The CDR3 sequence is CATSDSTSGRTGELFF. CDR3 in DNA: TGTGCCACCAGTGATTCTACTAGCGGGAGAACCGGGGAGCTGTTTTTT.

The V and J genes are TRBV12-3 or TRBV12-4 and TRBJ2-1; no firm D call. The CDR3 has 14 residues. Between the trimmed V and J ends, which lost 7 bases and 6 bases, there was a span of 16 bases. CDR3 loop: CASTLRRYSNEQFF. The DNA of the CDR3 is TGTGCCAGCACACTCCGCCGGTACAGCAATGAGCAGTTCTTC.

Only a few counts were recorded for this clonotype. This rearrangement joins TRBV30 to TRBJ1-1; D possibly corresponds to TRBD1 (5 bases). Germline values: CDR1 GTSNPN, CDR2 SVGIG (reference sequence). This CDR3 is 14 amino acids long. The ends were cut back, 0 bases at V and 6 bases at J, with 14 bases in the middle. CDR3 amino acids: CAWSVWAGDPEAFF. For the CDR3, the DNA is TGTGCCTGGAGTGTATGGGCCGGGGACCCTGAAGCTTTCTTT.